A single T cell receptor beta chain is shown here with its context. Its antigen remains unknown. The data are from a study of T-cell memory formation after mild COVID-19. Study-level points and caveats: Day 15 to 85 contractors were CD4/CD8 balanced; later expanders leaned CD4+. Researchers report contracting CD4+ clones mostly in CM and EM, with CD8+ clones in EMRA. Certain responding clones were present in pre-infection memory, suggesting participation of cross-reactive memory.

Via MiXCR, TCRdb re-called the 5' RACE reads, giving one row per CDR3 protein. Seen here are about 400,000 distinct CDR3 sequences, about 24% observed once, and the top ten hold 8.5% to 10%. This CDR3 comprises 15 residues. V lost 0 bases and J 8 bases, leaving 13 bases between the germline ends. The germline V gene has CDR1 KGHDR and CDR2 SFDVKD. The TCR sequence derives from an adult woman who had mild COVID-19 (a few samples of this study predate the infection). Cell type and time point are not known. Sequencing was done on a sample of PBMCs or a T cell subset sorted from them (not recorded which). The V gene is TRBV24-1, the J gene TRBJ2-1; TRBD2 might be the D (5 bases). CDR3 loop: CATSDLRTGGDEQFF. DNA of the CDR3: TGTGCCACCAGTGATTTGCGGACTGGAGGCGATGAGCAGTTCTTC.